This note documents a single TCR beta chain sequence. TCRdb reprocessed the RT-PCR reads via MiXCR and lists one record per CDR3 protein. The table includes about 180,000 distinct CDR3 sequences, around a tenth detected once. With 7 bases clipped from V and 0 bases from J, the junction kept 10 bases outside the gene matches. CDR1 and CDR2 (germline): SGHAT, FQDESV (reference sequence). The CDR3 is made up of 16 amino acids. The sample originates from a study of response to subunit inactivated influenza vaccine. This sequence originates from a man aged 45-69 years who received an inactivated influenza vaccine. Sequencing was performed on CD8+ T cells sorted from PBMCs, taken roughly 24 months after vaccination. The rearrangement links TRBV11-1 to TRBJ2-3; 7 nucleotides agree with TRBD2. CDR3 loop: CASNPYRGVSTDTQYF. For the CDR3, the DNA is TGTGCCAGCAACCCTTATCGGGGGGTTAGCACAGATACGCAGTATTTT. Variable domain in full (rest from reference TRBV11-1 and TRBJ2-3): EAEVAQSPRYKITEKSQAVAFWCDPISGHATLYWYRQILGQGPELLVQFQDESVVDDSQLPKDRFSAERLKGVDSTLKIQPAELGDSAMYLCASNPYRGVSTDTQYFGPGTRLTVL.